The source of this TCR beta chain is a study of cytomegalovirus exposure and HLA in healthy donors. Study summary: In an early release, HLA-typed donors contributed tens of millions of unique TCR sequences.

Germline V gene data show CDR1 as MDHEN and CDR2 as SYDVKM. V dropped 6 bases and J dropped 5 bases, with 22 bases sitting between them. This CDR3 has 16 residues. The study's findings and limits: Per published accounts, TCR beta sequences correctly predicted the HLA-A and HLA-B alleles of most subjects. A cluster of highly shared sequence variants was likely a sequencing artifact.

This clone was observed once. Antigen unknown. Both 60 Vbeta primers and 13 Jbeta primers went into the PCR. TCRdb keeps only in-frame clones here, not all; method: immunoSEQ multiplex PCR. The sample lists about 130,000 clones, around 77% occurring once. The chain links TRBV28 to TRBJ1-2; D is perhaps TRBD1 (5 bases). Sequenced: PBMCs. This TCR was sampled from a man younger than 40 in good health. The CDR3 region has the DNA TGTGCCAGCAGACCCGATAAGGGGCCGCGAAGTTATGGCTACACCTTC. As protein: CASRPDKGPRSYGYTF.